This TCR beta chain was profiled in a study of T cell repertoires in cytomegalovirus infection (dated by TCRdb to the late 2010s). Describing the broader study: Donor HLA type was relevant to the analysis, as public TCR beta signatures indicated carriage of CMV infection together with the matching HLA type. Broad study findings and their caveats: The ex vivo response was dominated by HLA-C-restricted CMV-specific TCR beta clonotypes, and the single most frequent clonotype in two of eight donors was supplied by these HLA-C-restricted clonotypes. In both this cohort and an independent cohort of under 450 donors, the cumulative frequency of public TCR beta family members distinguished carriers of CMV infection plus the relevant HLA type.

A remark on this clonotype: Its antigen is unknown. Base qualities are not at hand, and no much larger clone is one base apart.

Relative to germline, V is 7 bases shorter and J is 0 bases shorter, with 21 bases between their ends. The CDR3 covers 18 residues, taking in both the cysteine and the phenylalanine. Just the 54-base CDR3 DNA is kept, in frame starting at base 1. CDR1 and CDR2 (SNHLY, FYNNEI) derive from the germline V gene. The listed sequencing device is Illumina HiSeq 1500. Using fastp trimming at Q25 and MiXCR clonotype assembly, TCRdb reanalyzed the public sequencing data and kept in-frame beta chains. Rows with one shared CDR3 protein collapse into an entry with the most common genes and DNA. This sample lists around 450,000 distinct CDR3 sequences; approximately 11% were detected once. 10% of the sample belongs to the ten largest clones.

The receptor's source is a human donor in good health (CMV status not recorded). Some clones in this sample may be carry-over from other donors' samples. The sample taken for sequencing was PBMCs. The rearranged chain carries TRBV2 and TRBJ1-4, with the D gene call left open. The CDR3 reads as follows: CASTPPYGDIATNEKLFF. The bases read TGTGCCAGCACTCCTCCCTACGGCGACATTGCAACTAATGAAAAACTGTTTTTT.